The clone carrying this T cell receptor beta chain was observed at least ten times. Its cognate antigen is unknown. In TCRdb, the 5' RACE reads were re-called with MiXCR into one record per CDR3 protein. The table includes 100,000 to 150,000 distinct CDR3 sequences, about an eighth detected once. The CDR3 sequence is 14 residues long. V was pared by 5 bases and J by 1 base, with 4 bases of the junction left unmatched. The sample comes from a study of CD8 T cells in ankylosing spondylitis. Study results and limitations: A TCR beta motif made of about 8 highly homologous variants seemed typical of ankylosing spondylitis blood. A subset of motif variants has previously been described in the synovial fluid and blood of reactive arthritis.

This chain joins TRBV12-3 or TRBV12-4 and TRBJ2-7, with 8 bases lining up with TRBD1. The receptor was derived from a female donor with ankylosing spondylitis or in good health (not recorded which). The sample comprised blood, either unsorted or a sorted T cell fraction (not recorded which). The CDR3: CASSLGQASYEQYF. CDR3 nucleotide sequence: TGTGCCAGCAGTCTGGGACAGGCTTCCTACGAGCAGTACTTC.